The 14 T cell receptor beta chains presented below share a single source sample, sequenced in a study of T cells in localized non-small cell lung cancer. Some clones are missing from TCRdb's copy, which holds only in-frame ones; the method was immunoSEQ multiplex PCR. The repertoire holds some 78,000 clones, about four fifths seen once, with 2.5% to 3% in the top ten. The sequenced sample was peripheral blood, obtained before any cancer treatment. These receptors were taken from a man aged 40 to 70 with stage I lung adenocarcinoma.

The CDR3 is CASSQDGRYEQYF. The CDR3 region has the DNA TGTGCCAGCAGCCAAGATGGGCGTTACGAGCAGTACTTC. The rearrangement uses TRBV14 and TRBJ2-7; D gene unclear. V shed 0 bases and J shed 4 bases, with 7 bases lying between them. The CDR3 totals 13 residues. In germline, CDR1 is SGHDN, CDR2 FVKESK.

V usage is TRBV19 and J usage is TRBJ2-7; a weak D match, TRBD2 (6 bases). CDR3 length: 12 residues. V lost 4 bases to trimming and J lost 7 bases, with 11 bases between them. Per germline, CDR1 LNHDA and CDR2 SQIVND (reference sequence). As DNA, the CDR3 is TGTGCCAGTAGTACCCTCGGGGGTGAGCAGTACTTC. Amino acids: CASSTLGGEQYF.

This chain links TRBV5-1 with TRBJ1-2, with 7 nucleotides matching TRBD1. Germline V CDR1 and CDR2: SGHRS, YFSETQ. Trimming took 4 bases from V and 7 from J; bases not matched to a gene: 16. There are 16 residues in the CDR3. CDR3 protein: CASSLSGTAQSIGYTF. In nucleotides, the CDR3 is TGCGCCAGCAGCCTATCCGGGACAGCTCAATCGATTGGCTACACCTTC.

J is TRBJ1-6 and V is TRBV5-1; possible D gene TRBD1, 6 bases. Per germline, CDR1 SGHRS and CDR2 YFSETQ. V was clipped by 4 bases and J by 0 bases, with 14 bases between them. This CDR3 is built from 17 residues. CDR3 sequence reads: CASSPDSFSSYNSPLHF. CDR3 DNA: TGCGCCAGCAGCCCGGACAGTTTTAGCTCCTATAATTCACCCCTCCACTTT.

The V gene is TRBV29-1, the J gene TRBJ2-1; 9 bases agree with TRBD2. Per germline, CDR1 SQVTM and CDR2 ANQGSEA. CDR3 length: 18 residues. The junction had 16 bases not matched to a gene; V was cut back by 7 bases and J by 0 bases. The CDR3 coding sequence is TGCAGCGCCGAAGGGGCTCTCTGGCGGGAGGGCTCCTACAATGAGCAGTTCTTC. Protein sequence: CSAEGALWREGSYNEQFF.

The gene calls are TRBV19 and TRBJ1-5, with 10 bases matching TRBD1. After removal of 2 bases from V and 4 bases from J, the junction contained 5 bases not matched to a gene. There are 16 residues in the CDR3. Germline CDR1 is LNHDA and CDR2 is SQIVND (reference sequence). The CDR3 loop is CASSIKGGQGNQPQHF. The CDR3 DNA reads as TGTGCCAGTAGTATAAAGGGGGGACAGGGGAATCAGCCCCAGCATTTT.

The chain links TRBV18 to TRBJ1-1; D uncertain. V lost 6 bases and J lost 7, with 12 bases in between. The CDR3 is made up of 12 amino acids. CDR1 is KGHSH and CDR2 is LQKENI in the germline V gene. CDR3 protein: CASSQLTREAFF. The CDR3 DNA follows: TGTGCCAGCTCCCAACTCACTCGTGAAGCTTTCTTT.

The CDR3: CASSDQGASYGYTF. CDR3 sequence (DNA): TGTGCCAGCAGTGATCAGGGGGCCTCCTATGGCTACACCTTC. The chain combines TRBV2 with TRBJ1-2; 8 positions match TRBD1. V lost 3 bases and J lost 4; bases outside the gene matches: 4. Germline CDR1 SNHLY, CDR2 FYNNEI. The CDR3 length is 14 residues.

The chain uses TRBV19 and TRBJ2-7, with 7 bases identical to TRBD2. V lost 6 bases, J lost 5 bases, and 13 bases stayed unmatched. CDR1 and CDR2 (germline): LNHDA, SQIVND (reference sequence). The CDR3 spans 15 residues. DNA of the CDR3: TGTGCCAGTAGCCGGAACGGGGAGGGGAGCAACGAGCAGTACTTC. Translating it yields CASSRNGEGSNEQYF.

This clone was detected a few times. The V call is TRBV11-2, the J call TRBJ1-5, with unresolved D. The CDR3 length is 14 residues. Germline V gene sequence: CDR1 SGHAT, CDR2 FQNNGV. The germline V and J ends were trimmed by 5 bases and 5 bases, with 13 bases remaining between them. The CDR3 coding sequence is TGTGCCAGCAGCCCAACGGACCGATATCAGCCCCAGCATTTT. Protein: CASSPTDRYQPQHF.

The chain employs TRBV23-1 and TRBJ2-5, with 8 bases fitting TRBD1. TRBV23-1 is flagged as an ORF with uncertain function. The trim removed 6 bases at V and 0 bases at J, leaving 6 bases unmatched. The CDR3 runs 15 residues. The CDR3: CASSKQGANQETQYF. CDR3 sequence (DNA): TGCGCCAGCAGCAAGCAGGGGGCGAACCAAGAGACCCAGTACTTC.

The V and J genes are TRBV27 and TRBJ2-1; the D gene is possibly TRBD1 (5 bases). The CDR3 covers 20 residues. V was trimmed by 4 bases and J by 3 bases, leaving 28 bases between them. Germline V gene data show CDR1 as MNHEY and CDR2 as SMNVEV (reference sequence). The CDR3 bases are TGTGCCAGCAGTTCCCGAGCGAGGCAGGGATTCCTCCAAGGCTACAATGAGCAGTTCTTC. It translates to CASSSRARQGFLQGYNEQFF.

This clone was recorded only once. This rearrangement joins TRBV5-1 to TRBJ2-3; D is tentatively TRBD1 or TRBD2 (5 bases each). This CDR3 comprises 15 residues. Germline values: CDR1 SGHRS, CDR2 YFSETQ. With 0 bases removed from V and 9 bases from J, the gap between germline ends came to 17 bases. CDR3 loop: CASSLEGTAAYTQYF. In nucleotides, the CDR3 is TGCGCCAGCAGCTTGGAAGGGACCGCGGCGTACACGCAGTATTTT.

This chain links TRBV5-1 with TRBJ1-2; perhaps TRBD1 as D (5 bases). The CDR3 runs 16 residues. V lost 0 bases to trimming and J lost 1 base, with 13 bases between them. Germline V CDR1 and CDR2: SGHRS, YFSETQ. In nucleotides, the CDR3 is TGCGCCAGCAGCTTGGCTCTAGGGACCCTTAACTATGGCTACACCTTC. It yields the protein CASSLALGTLNYGYTF.